This T cell receptor beta chain was found in a study of post-analysis software for immune sequencing data. About the study: Relapsing-remitting, secondary progressive and progressive-relapsing multiple sclerosis were all included among the disease courses.

Study conclusions and caveats: Versus controls, multiple sclerosis patients showed significantly lower diversity (normalized Chao1).

TCR beta cDNA libraries included unique molecular identifiers. T cells numbering about 0.9 to 11 million yielded approximately 500,000 cDNA molecules. TCRdb itself ran the PCR reads through MiXCR, one entry per CDR3 protein. Found here are some 890,000 distinct CDR3 sequences, around 50% of them singletons; the top ten hold approximately 4.3%. Concerning this clonotype itself: The antigen is unknown.

The sample consisted of blood. This sequence was found in a girl aged 10 to 17 with multiple sclerosis.

In DNA, the CDR3 is TGCAGCGTTGAAGGGTACAGGGGGATCTACGAGCAGTACTTC. Residues: CSVEGYRGIYEQYF. The chain couples TRBV29-1 to TRBJ2-5, with 8 positions matching TRBD1. The better agreement between TRBJ2-7 and the DNA end casts doubt on the J call. This CDR3 has 14 residues. Germline CDR1 reads SQVTM; CDR2 reads ANQGSEA.